The present TCR beta chain was sequenced within a study of T cell repertoires in breast cancer. At the level of the study: There were nine healthy control donors. Study conclusions and caveats: Shared TCRs had various nucleotide encodings, suggesting antigen-based selection and expansion. Possibly tumor-specific: approximately 19 TCR pairs in seven or more tumors, rare in control blood.

Blocking oligonucleotides added to a second nested PCR suppressed unpaired genes. TCRdb itself ran the emulsion pairing reads through MiXCR, one entry per CDR3 protein. The sample contains about 40,000 distinct CDR3 sequences, about 41% of which appear only once. The expanded emulsion RT-PCR method captured paired alpha and beta chains from CD8+ T cells. Positively selected CD8+ T cells rested overnight with approximately 10 IU/mL IL-2 before emulsion RT-PCR. Note on this clonotype: Antigen specificity is unknown.

Trimming took 2 bases from V and 7 from J, leaving 17 bases between them. The CDR3 totals 15 residues. Per the germline V gene, CDR1 is SGHDN and CDR2 is FVKESK. The chain uses TRBV14 and TRBJ2-5, with D hard to call. Sequencing used CD8+ T cells. The receptor's source is a pool of human donors with breast cancer or a healthy control (not recorded which). For the CDR3, the DNA is TGTGCCAGCAGCCAATTAGGTATAATCCCCGGGACCCAGTACTTC. Protein product: CASSQLGIIPGTQYF.